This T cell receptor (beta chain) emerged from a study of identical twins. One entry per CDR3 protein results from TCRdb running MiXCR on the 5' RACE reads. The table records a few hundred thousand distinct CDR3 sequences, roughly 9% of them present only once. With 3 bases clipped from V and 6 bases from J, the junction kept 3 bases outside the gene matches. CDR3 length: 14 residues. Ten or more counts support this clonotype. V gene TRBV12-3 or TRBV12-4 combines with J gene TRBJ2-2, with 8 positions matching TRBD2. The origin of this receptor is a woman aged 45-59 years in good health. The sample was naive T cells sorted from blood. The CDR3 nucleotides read TGTGCCAGCAGTTTGGGACTAGACGCCGGGGAGCTGTTTTTT. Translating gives CASSLGLDAGELFF.